This T cell receptor beta chain was identified in a study of cytomegalovirus exposure and HLA in healthy donors. Clones were read by immunoSEQ multiplex PCR, and TCRdb kept only the in-frame ones, dropping some. The data hold 200,000 or so clones, with 84% observed a single time. The CDR3 runs 14 residues. V shed 2 bases, J shed 2 bases, and the junction held 3 bases outside the gene matches. Looked up from germline, CDR1 is GTSNPN and CDR2 is SVGIG (reference sequence). Study conclusions and caveats: The investigators catalogued under 200 TCR beta chains as cytomegalovirus-associated. That first-cohort TCR clusters tended to co-occur in the 120 or so validation repertoires was found in a later analysis.

Turning to this clone: Its antigen is undetermined.

Specimen: PBMCs. This chain connects TRBV30 to TRBJ2-4; 7 bases line up with TRBD1. The TCR comes from a man between 18 and 29 years old in good health and CMV-seropositive. This chain's CDR3 is CAWSRDSPKNIQYF. The CDR3 DNA is TGTGCCTGGAGTCGGGACAGTCCCAAAAACATTCAGTACTTC.